The clone carrying this T cell receptor (beta chain) was seen repeatedly, ten times or more. Its antigen is not identified. The CDR3 spans 17 residues. V shed 3 bases, J shed 0 bases, and the junction held 0 bases outside the gene matches. The germline gives CDR1 SGHAT, CDR2 FQNNGV. This sample is drawn from a study of response to subunit inactivated influenza vaccine. MiXCR, run by TCRdb on the RT-PCR reads, gives a single entry per CDR3 protein. This table holds some 520,000 distinct CDR3 sequences, more than 15% found once. Study observations and caveats: Authors suggested few new T cells are recruited by each seasonal influenza vaccination.

The TCR originated in a man aged 50-75 years who received an inactivated influenza vaccine. The material was CD4+ T cells sorted from PBMCs, obtained about 23 months after vaccination. The chain links TRBV11-2 to TRBJ2-1; 15 nucleotides align to TRBD2. The CDR3 reads CASSLGLAGGSYNEQFF. The CDR3 DNA sequence: TGTGCCAGCAGCTTGGGACTAGCGGGAGGCTCCTACAATGAGCAGTTCTTC.